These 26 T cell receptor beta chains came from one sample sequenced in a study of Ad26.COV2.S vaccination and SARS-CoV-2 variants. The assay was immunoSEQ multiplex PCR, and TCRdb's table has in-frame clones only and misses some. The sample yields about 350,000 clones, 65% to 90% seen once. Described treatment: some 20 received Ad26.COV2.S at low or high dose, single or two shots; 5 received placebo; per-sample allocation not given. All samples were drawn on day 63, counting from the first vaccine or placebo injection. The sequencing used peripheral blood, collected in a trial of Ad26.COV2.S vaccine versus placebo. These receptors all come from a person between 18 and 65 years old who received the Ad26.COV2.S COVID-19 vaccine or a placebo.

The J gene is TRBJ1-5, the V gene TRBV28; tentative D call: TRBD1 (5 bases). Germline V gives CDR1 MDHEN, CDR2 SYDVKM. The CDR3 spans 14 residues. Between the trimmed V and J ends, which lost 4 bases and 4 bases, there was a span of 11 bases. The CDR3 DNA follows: TGTGCCAGCAGTTCAGGGTTTAAGAATCAGCCCCAGCATTTT. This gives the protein CASSSGFKNQPQHF.

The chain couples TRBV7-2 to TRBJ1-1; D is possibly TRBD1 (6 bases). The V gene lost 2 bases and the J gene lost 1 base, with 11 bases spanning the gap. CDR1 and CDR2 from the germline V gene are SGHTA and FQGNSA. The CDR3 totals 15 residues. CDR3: CASSLWADRNTEAFF. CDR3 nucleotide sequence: TGTGCCAGCAGCTTATGGGCGGACAGGAACACTGAAGCTTTCTTT.

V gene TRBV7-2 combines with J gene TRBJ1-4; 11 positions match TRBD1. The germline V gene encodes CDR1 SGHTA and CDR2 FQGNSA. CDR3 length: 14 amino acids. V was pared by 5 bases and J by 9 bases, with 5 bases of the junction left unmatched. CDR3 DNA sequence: TGTGCCAGCAGCCGGACAGGGGGCGGACAAAAACTGTTTTTT. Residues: CASSRTGGGQKLFF.

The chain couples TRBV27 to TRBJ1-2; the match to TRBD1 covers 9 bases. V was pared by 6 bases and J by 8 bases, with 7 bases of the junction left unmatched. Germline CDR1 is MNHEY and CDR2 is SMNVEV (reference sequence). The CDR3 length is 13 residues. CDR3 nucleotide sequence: TGTGCCAGCAGGTCCACAGGGGGCAGAGGCTACACCTTC. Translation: CASRSTGGRGYTF.

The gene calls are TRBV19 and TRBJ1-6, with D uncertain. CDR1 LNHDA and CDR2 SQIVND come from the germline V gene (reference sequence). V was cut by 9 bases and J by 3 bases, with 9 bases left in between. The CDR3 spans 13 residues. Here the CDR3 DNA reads TGTGCCAGCCGGGATCGCTATAATTCACCCCTCCACTTT. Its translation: CASRDRYNSPLHF.

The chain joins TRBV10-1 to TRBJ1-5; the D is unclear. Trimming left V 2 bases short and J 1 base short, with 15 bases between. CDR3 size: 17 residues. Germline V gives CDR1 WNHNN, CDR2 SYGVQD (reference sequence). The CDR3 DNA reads TGCGCCAGCAGTGAGCTTACGCGGGCCCGCAGCAATCAGCCCCAGCATTTT. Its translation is CASSELTRARSNQPQHF.

The CDR3 sequence: CASSPTPFYEQYF. CDR3 in DNA: TGTGCCAGCAGCCCAACGCCTTTCTACGAGCAGTACTTC. The chain combines TRBV11-2 with TRBJ2-7; D unresolved. Germline CDR1 reads SGHAT; CDR2 reads FQNNGV. The CDR3 runs 13 residues. V dropped 5 bases and J dropped 3 bases, with 11 bases sitting between them.

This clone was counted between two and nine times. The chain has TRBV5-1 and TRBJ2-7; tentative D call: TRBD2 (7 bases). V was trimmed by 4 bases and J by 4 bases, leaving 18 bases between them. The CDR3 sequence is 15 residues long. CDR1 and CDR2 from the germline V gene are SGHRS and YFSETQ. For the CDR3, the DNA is TGCGCCAGCAGCCCCCTTGGGGGGGCGGTTTACGAGCAGTACTTC. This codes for CASSPLGGAVYEQYF. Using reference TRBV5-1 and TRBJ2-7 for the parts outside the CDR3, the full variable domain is KAGVTQTPRYLIKTRGQQVTLSCSPISGHRSVSWYQQTPGQGLQFLFEYFSETQRNKGNFPGRFSGRQFSNSRSEMNVSTLELGDSALYLCASSPLGGAVYEQYFGPGTRLTVT.

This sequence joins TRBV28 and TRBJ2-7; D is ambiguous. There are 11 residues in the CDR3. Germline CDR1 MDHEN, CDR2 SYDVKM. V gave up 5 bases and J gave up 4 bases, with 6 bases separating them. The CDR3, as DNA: TGTGCCAGCAGTGACCGTTACGAGCAGTACTTC. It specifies CASSDRYEQYF. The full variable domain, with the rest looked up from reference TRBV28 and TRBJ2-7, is DVKVTQSSRYLVKRTGEKVFLECVQDMDHENMFWYRQDPGLGLRLIYFSYDVKMKEKGDIPEGYSVSREKKERFSLILESASTNQTSMYLCASSDRYEQYFGPGTRLTVT.

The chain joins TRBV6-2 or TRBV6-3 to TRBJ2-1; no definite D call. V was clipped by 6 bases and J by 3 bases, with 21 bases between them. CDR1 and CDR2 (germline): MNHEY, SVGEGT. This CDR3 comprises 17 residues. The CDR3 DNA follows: TGTGCCAGCAGCCGCCTTGGGCGTACTATCGGCTACAATGAGCAGTTCTTC. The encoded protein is CASSRLGRTIGYNEQFF.

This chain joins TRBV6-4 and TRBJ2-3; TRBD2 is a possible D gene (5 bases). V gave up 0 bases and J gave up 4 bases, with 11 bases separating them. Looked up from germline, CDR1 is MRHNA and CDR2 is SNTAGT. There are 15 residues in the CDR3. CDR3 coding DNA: TGTGCCAGCAGTGACTCCTTTGAGGGAGCAGATACGCAGTATTTT. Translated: CASSDSFEGADTQYF.

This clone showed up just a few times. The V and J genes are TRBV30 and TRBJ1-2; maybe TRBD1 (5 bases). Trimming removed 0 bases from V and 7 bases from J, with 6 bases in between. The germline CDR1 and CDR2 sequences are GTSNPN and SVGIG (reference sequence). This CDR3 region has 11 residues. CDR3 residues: CAWSVQVGYTF. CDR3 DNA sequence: TGTGCCTGGAGTGTACAGGTTGGCTACACCTTC.

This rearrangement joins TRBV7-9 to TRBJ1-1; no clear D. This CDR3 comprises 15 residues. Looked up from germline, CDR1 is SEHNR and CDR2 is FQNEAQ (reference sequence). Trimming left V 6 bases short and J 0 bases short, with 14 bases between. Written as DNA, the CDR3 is TGTGCCAGCAGACGTTCAAACCTCTTGAACACTGAAGCTTTCTTT. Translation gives CASRRSNLLNTEAFF.

CDR3 protein: CASSSDSRGTQYF. The DNA of the CDR3 is TGTGCCAGCAGCTCGGACTCTCGAGGGACCCAGTACTTC. The genes are TRBV7-2 and TRBJ2-5; maybe TRBD2 (5 bases). The CDR3 is 13 amino acids. In germline, CDR1 is SGHTA, CDR2 FQGNSA. V was cut by 4 bases and J by 7 bases, with 13 bases left in between.

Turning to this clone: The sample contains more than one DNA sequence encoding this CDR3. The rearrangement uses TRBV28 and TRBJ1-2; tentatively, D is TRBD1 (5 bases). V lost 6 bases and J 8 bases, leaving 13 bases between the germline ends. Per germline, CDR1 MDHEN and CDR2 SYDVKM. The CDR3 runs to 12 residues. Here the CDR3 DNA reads TGTGCCAGCAGCCGGGACCGGGGCGGCTACACCTTC. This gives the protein CASSRDRGGYTF.

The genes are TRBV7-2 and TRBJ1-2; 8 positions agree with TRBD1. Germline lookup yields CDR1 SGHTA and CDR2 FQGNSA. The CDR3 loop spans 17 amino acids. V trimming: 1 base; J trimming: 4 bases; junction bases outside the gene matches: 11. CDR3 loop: CASSLERSGGRIYGYTF. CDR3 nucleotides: TGTGCCAGCAGCTTAGAGCGGTCAGGGGGCCGGATCTATGGCTACACCTTC. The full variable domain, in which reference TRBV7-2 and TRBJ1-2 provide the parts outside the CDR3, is GAGVSQSPSNKVTEKGKDVELRCDPISGHTALYWYRQSLGQGLEFLIYFQGNSAPDKSGLPSDRFSAERTGGSVSTLTIQRTQQEDSAVYLCASSLERSGGRIYGYTFGSGTRLTVV.

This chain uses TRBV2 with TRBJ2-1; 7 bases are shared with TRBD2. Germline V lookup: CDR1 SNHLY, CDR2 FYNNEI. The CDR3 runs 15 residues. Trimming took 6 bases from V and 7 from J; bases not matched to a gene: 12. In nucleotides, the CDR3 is TGTGCCAGCAGCCCCTCCGGGAGGATTACGAATGAGCAGTTCTTC. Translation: CASSPSGRITNEQFF.

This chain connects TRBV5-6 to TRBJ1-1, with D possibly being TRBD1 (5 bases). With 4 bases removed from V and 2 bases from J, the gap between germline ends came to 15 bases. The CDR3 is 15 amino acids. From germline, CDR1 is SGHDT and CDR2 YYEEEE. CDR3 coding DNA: TGTGCCAGCAGCCGACCGACTCAGGGAAACACTGAAGCTTTCTTT. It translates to CASSRPTQGNTEAFF.

The CDR3 protein is CASSLGGNTGELFF. The DNA for the CDR3 is TGTGCCAGCAGCTTGGGCGGGAACACCGGGGAGCTGTTTTTT. V gene TRBV7-9 combines with J gene TRBJ2-2; D is unresolved. V lost 3 bases and J lost 1, with 6 bases in between. This CDR3 region has 14 residues. Germline V gene sequence: CDR1 SEHNR, CDR2 FQNEAQ (reference sequence).

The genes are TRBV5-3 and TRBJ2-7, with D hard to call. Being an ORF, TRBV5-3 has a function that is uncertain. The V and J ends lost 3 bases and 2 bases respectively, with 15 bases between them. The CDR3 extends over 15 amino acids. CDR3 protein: CARSCELPGPYEQYF. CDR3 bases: TGTGCCAGAAGCTGTGAACTCCCGGGCCCCTACGAGCAGTACTTC.

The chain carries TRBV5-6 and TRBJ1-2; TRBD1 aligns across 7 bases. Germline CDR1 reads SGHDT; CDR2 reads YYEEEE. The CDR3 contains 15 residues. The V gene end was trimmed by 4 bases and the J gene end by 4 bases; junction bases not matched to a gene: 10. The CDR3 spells CASSRMRDSLYGYTF. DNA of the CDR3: TGTGCCAGCAGCCGAATGCGGGACAGCCTCTATGGCTACACCTTC. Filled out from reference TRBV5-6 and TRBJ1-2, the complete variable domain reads DAGVTQSPTHLIKTRGQQVTLRCSPKSGHDTVSWYQQALGQGPQFIFQYYEEEERQRGNFPDRFSGHQFPNYSSELNVNALLLGDSALYLCASSRMRDSLYGYTFGSGTRLTVV.

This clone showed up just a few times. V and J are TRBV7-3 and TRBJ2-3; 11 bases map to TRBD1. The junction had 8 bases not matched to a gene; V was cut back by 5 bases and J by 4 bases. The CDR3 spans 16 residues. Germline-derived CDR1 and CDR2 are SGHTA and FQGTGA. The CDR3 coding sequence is TGTGCCAGCAGCAGTGGACAGGGGGCGATCTCAGATACGCAGTATTTT. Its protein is CASSSGQGAISDTQYF.

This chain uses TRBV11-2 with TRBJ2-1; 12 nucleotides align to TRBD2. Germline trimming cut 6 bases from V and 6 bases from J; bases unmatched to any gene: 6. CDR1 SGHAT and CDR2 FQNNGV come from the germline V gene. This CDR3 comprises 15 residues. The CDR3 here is CASRLAGGDGNEQFF. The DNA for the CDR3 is TGTGCCAGCAGACTAGCGGGAGGTGATGGCAATGAGCAGTTCTTC.

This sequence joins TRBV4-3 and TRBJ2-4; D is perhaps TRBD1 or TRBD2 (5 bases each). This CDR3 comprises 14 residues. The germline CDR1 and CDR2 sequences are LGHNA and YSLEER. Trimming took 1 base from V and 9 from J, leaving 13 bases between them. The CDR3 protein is CASSQGPQGPIQYF. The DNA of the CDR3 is TGCGCCAGCAGCCAAGGGCCGCAGGGACCCATTCAGTACTTC.

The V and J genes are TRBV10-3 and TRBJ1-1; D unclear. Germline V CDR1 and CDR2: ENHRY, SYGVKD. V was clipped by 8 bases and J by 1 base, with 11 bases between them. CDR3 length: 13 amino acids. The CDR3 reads CAIGSAGNTEAFF. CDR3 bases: TGTGCCATCGGCAGTGCGGGGAACACTGAAGCTTTCTTT.

CDR3 DNA sequence: TGTGCCAGTAGTATAGGGGCCTTAGGGTACACCGGGGAGCTGTTTTTT. Amino acids: CASSIGALGYTGELFF. The chain recombines TRBV19 with TRBJ2-2; D gene uncertain. CDR1 and CDR2 from the germline V gene are LNHDA and SQIVND (reference sequence). CDR3 length: 16 residues. Trimming shortened V by 1 base and J by 3 bases, and 12 bases separated the two germline ends.